This T cell receptor (beta chain) stems from a study of blood T cell repertoires in COVID-19. This clone showed up just once. V shed 5 bases and J shed 11 bases, with 27 bases lying between them. The CDR3 contains 17 residues. CDR1 SGHAT and CDR2 FQNNGV come from the germline V gene. Participants' reported clinical history set cohort assignment. TCRdb keeps only in-frame clones here, not all; method: immunoSEQ multiplex PCR. This table holds some 300,000 clones, 88% found once. The TCR originated in a woman aged 55 to 70 in a cohort exposed to, infected with or recovered from COVID-19 (not recorded which). Material: PBMCs or T cells enriched from blood (not recorded which). The J gene is TRBJ1-4, the V gene TRBV11-2, with D maybe TRBD1 (6 bases). CDR3 residues: CASSPIFGQSLPTKLFF. In DNA form, the CDR3 reads TGTGCCAGCAGCCCTATATTTGGACAGAGTCTACCCACCAAACTGTTTTTT.